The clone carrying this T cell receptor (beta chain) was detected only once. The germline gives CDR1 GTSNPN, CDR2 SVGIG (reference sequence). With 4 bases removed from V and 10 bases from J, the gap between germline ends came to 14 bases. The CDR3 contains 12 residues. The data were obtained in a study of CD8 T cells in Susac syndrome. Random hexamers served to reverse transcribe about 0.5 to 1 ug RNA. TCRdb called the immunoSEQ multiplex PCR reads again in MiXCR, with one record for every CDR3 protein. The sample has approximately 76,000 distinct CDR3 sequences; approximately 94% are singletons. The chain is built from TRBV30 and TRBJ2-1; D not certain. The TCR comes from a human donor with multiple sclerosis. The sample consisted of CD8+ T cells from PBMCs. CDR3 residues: CAWTFETNEQFF. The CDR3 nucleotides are TGTGCCTGGACCTTCGAGACCAACGAGCAGTTCTTC. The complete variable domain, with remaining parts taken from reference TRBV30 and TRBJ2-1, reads SQTIHQWPATLVQPVGSPLSLECTVEGTSNPNLYWYRQAAGRGLQLLFYSVGIGQISSEVPQNLSASRPQDRQFILSSKKLLLSDSGFYLCAWTFETNEQFFGPGTRLTVL.